Only one count was recorded for the clone carrying this TCR beta chain. Antigen unknown. The primer mix had 60 Vbeta and 13 Jbeta primers. Methods used by the authors: Later reanalysis found 75 million to 95 million unique TCR beta chains, around 9.9 million of them shared. Assay: immunoSEQ multiplex PCR; the TCRdb copy retains only in-frame clones and omits some. Clone size and V and J calls were adopted from that table, with D and trimming inferred from the DNA. The profile shows 130,000 to 150,000 clones, just under 85% of them singletons. Germline loops: CDR1 MNHNS, CDR2 SASEGT. The CDR3 contains 13 residues. V lost 2 bases, J lost 7 bases, and 11 bases lay in between. This sample is part of a study of cytomegalovirus exposure and HLA in healthy donors. Study results and limitations: It was only CMV serostatus that was available as immune exposure information. A few CMV-associated chains proved CMV antigen-specific in vitro.

The sequence was collected from a man aged 40-49 years in good health and CMV-seropositive. Material: PBMCs. This chain joins TRBV6-1 and TRBJ1-1; D might be TRBD1 (5 bases). CDR3 amino acids: CASSEIGAVEAFF. The DNA for the CDR3 is TGTGCCAGCAGTGAAATAGGGGCGGTTGAAGCTTTCTTT.